These T cell receptor beta chains were read from a single sample in a study of blood T cell repertoires in COVID-19. The method was immunoSEQ multiplex PCR; TCRdb's version includes in-frame clones alone and lacks a portion of them. The repertoire holds around 300,000 clones, with roughly 90% as singletons. What was sequenced was PBMCs or T cells enriched from blood (not recorded which). These receptors originate from a woman between 50 and 59 years old who had recovered from COVID-19. The CDR3 runs from the conserved cysteine through the conserved F or W. The D gene is left open where the match is weak. Size values are once, few and many counts, or a class for expanded clones, and some rows have none.

clone size	V gene	J gene	D gene	CDR3 DNA	CDR3 protein
NA	TRBV12-3/TRBV12-4	TRBJ2-7	NA	TGTGCCAGCAGTTTAGGGTCGGGATACGAGCAGTACTTC	CASSLGSGYEQYF
NA	TRBV12-3/TRBV12-4	TRBJ1-5	NA	TGTGCCAGCCGATTTGCGGGGACCCAGCCCCAGCATTTT	CASRFAGTQPQHF
NA	TRBV28	TRBJ1-4	TRBD1	TGTGCCAGCAGCCGTGACAGGGGATGGGTTAATGAAAAACTGTTTTTT	CASSRDRGWVNEKLFF
NA	TRBV5-4	TRBJ1-5	NA	TGTGCCAGCAGCTTCGGAGGAAGCAATCAGCCCCAGCATTTT	CASSFGGSNQPQHF
NA	TRBV28	TRBJ1-5	NA	TGTGCCAGCAGTTACAGGGCTGAGCCCCAGCATTTT	CASSYRAEPQHF
NA	TRBV11-2	TRBJ2-7	TRBD2	TGTGCCAGCAGCCCCGCCAGCGGGAGGACCTACGAGCAGTACTTC	CASSPASGRTYEQYF
NA	TRBV11-1	TRBJ1-4	NA	TGTGCCAGCAGCTTATCCGGGGAAGGGAAAGAAAAACTGTTTTTT	CASSLSGEGKEKLFF
NA	TRBV5-1	TRBJ1-6	TRBD1	TGCGCCAGCGGGACCGGGACAGGGGGCCTACCCCTCCACTTT	CASGTGTGGLPLHF
few	TRBV28	TRBJ1-5	NA	TGTGCCAGCAGTTTAACCGGGATCTACAGGGTTGGCAATCAGCCCCAGCATTTT	CASSLTGIYRVGNQPQHF
once	TRBV11-2	TRBJ2-1	TRBD2	TGTGCCAGCAGCCCCCTTGGGACTAGCGGGATCTATGAGCAGTTCTTC	CASSPLGTSGIYEQFF
NA	TRBV6-1	TRBJ2-7	TRBD2	TGTGCCAGCAGTGAGGGTAGCGGGAGCTCCTACGAGCAGTACTTC	CASSEGSGSSYEQYF
NA	TRBV19	TRBJ2-1	TRBD2	TGTGCCAGTAGTCCACGCTCGGGGACTAAAAACAATGAGCAGTTCTTC	CASSPRSGTKNNEQFF
NA	TRBV7-9	TRBJ1-1	NA	TGTGCCAGCCCACAAGAAGCTTTCTTT	CASPQEAFF
NA	TRBV19	TRBJ2-1	TRBD2	TGTGCCAGTAGTCGACTAGCGGGATATAATGAGCAGTTCTTC	CASSRLAGYNEQFF
NA	TRBV6-5	TRBJ2-7	TRBD1	TGTGCCAGCAGTTACTCGAGGGGGCGGGAGCAGTACTTC	CASSYSRGREQYF
NA	TRBV7-2	TRBJ2-3	NA	TGTGCCAGCAGCTTAGTGGCTAGTACTAGCACAGATACGCAGTATTTT	CASSLVASTSTDTQYF
NA	TRBV7-5	TRBJ1-3	NA	TGTGCCAGAAGCTTTGCTCAGGGTCGAAGAAACACCATATATTTT	CARSFAQGRRNTIYF
NA	TRBV4-3	TRBJ2-7	NA	TGCGCCAGCAGCCTTTCAAAGAAGAGCTCCTACGAGCAGTACTTC	CASSLSKKSSYEQYF
few	TRBV2	TRBJ1-5	NA	TGTGCCAGCAGTGGGCAGGGGTACAATCAGCCCCAGCATTTT	CASSGQGYNQPQHF
once	TRBV6-2/TRBV6-3	TRBJ2-2	NA	TGTGCCAGCAGTTACCAACAGGGCGGGGAGCTGTTTTTT	CASSYQQGGELFF
NA	TRBV18	TRBJ1-4	NA	TGTGCCAGCTGCTCCGGGACACCCCGTAATGAAAAACTGTTTTTT	CASCSGTPRNEKLFF
NA	TRBV4-2	TRBJ2-1	NA	TGTGCCAGCAGCCAGTCACAGGTGGAGAATGAGCAGTTCTTC	CASSQSQVENEQFF
NA	TRBV2	TRBJ2-3	TRBD2	TGTGCCAGCAGCCTGACTAGCGGAACAGATACGCAGTATTTT	CASSLTSGTDTQYF
NA	TRBV7-9	TRBJ2-1	TRBD2	TGTGCCAGCAGCTTCAGCGGGAGACGATACAATGAGCAGTTCTTC	CASSFSGRRYNEQFF
NA	TRBV24-1	TRBJ1-1	NA	TGTGCCACCAGTGACCCGAACCGGGCTGAAGCTTTCTTT	CATSDPNRAEAFF
NA	TRBV6-2/TRBV6-3	TRBJ1-1	NA	TGTGCCAGCAGTTACTTTTTTGGCGGAAACACTGAAGCTTTCTTT	CASSYFFGGNTEAFF
NA	TRBV7-9	TRBJ1-6	TRBD1	TGTGCCAGCAGCTTGACAGGGGATAATTCACCCCTCCACTTT	CASSLTGDNSPLHF
once	TRBV27	TRBJ2-3	TRBD2	TGTGCCAGCAGTCCCCCCCAACTAGCGGGGTCAGATACGCAGTATTTT	CASSPPQLAGSDTQYF
NA	TRBV5-4	TRBJ2-3	NA	TGTGCCAGCAGCTTGGGGGGGGAGAGAACTTTCACAGATACGCAGTATTTT	CASSLGGERTFTDTQYF
NA	TRBV6-1	TRBJ1-4	NA	TGTGCCAGCAGTCTTACAGGACCTAATGAAAAACTGTTTTTT	CASSLTGPNEKLFF
once	TRBV28	TRBJ2-7	TRBD2	TGTGCCAGCGGAATCGGGGGGGGCACCCCCTACGAGCAGTACTTC	CASGIGGGTPYEQYF
NA	TRBV7-6	TRBJ2-1	TRBD2	TGTGCCAGCAGGGGGGGACTAGCGAACAATGAGCAGTTCTTC	CASRGGLANNEQFF
few	TRBV18	TRBJ1-1	NA	TGTGCCAGCTCACCGGGGGGGGTTAACCCTGAAGCTTTCTTT	CASSPGGVNPEAFF
NA	TRBV7-3	TRBJ2-1	TRBD2	TGTGCCAGCAGCTTATCGGCGGGAGCCACCTACAATGAGCAGTTCTTC	CASSLSAGATYNEQFF
NA	TRBV28	TRBJ2-6	NA	TGTGCCAGCAGTTTGTCCGGGTCTGGGGCCAACGTCCTGACTTTC	CASSLSGSGANVLTF
NA	TRBV7-2	TRBJ2-7	NA	TGTGCCAGCAGCTTAGGTTCGGGGGGCCCTAGCGAGCAGTACTTC	CASSLGSGGPSEQYF
NA	TRBV28	TRBJ1-1	TRBD1	TGTGCCAGCAGTTTACCTGGGGACAGGGCCTCCTTCACTGAAGCTTTCTTT	CASSLPGDRASFTEAFF
NA	TRBV14	TRBJ2-7	TRBD1	TGTGCCAGCAGCCTCCGGGACAGGGCCTTCTACGAGCAGTACTTC	CASSLRDRAFYEQYF
NA	TRBV19	TRBJ1-5	NA	TGTGCCAGTAGTACAGCCACAGGCCGGGCCCAGCATTTT	CASSTATGRAQHF
NA	TRBV7-2	TRBJ1-1	TRBD1	TGTGCCAGCAGCCCTAGACAGGGGGCTACGAACACTGAAGCTTTCTTT	CASSPRQGATNTEAFF
NA	TRBV3-1/TRBV3-2	TRBJ2-3	TRBD1	TGTGCCAGCAGCCGGACAGGGAGCACAGATACGCAGTATTTT	CASSRTGSTDTQYF
NA	TRBV9	TRBJ1-1	NA	TGTGCCAGCAGCGCGAGCCCAGGGAACACTGAAGCTTTCTTT	CASSASPGNTEAFF
NA	TRBV7-2	TRBJ1-6	TRBD1	TGTGCCAGCAGCCCAGGGGGCTATAATTCACCCCTCCACTTT	CASSPGGYNSPLHF
NA	TRBV5-1	TRBJ2-5	NA	TGCGCCAGCAGCTTGAACAGGGCAAAGGAGACCCAGTACTTC	CASSLNRAKETQYF
once	TRBV7-2	TRBJ1-1	NA	TGTGCCAGCAGGCTAGTGCTAAGGAACACTGAAGCTTTCTTT	CASRLVLRNTEAFF
NA	TRBV27	TRBJ2-5	TRBD2	TGTGCCAGCAGTTTACGGCGGGAGGCGACCCAGTACTTC	CASSLRREATQYF
NA	TRBV4-1	TRBJ1-1	NA	TGCGCCAGCAGCCTTGTTGGGGCCACTGAAGCTTTCTTT	CASSLVGATEAFF
NA	TRBV28	TRBJ1-1	NA	TGTGCCAGCACCGCGATGCGGGGGACTGAAGCTTTCTTT	CASTAMRGTEAFF
NA	TRBV6-2/TRBV6-3	TRBJ2-3	TRBD1	TGTGCCAGCAGTTACTTCCGGGACAGGGGGAAAGATACGCAGTATTTT	CASSYFRDRGKDTQYF